The present entry profiles one T cell receptor (beta chain) with its context. The data were taken from a study of blood T cell repertoires in COVID-19. About the study: T cells, B-cell-depleted T cells, or PBMCs supplied cDNA or gDNA.

Generated by immunoSEQ multiplex PCR, the TCRdb table keeps only in-frame clones and is missing some. The table includes about 160,000 clones, over 80% detected once. Germline V gives CDR1 SEHNR, CDR2 FQNEAQ (reference sequence). V gave up 5 bases and J gave up 10 bases, with 13 bases separating them. The CDR3 consists of 12 residues. Sequencing was performed on peripheral blood. V and J are TRBV7-9 and TRBJ2-3; D is perhaps TRBD2 (6 bases). The receptor was derived from a woman over 75 with active or convalescent COVID-19. In DNA, the CDR3 is TGTGCCAGCAGCGCCCGGGAGAGCGCGCAGTATTTT. It is translated as CASSARESAQYF.